The clone carrying this TCR beta chain has at least ten counts. The CDR3 has 14 residues. The germline CDR1 and CDR2 sequences are ENHRY and SYGVKD. Trimming cost V 11 bases and J 2 bases, with 17 bases left between them. The data are from a study of Graves' ophthalmopathy and Graves' hyperthyroidism. Study at large: The collection of peripheral blood took place at initial diagnosis, before any treatment.

None of the included patients had other autoimmune diseases, uncontrolled infections, pregnancy or lactation, as these led to exclusion. Investigators amplified TCR beta CDR3 regions from RNA transcripts. Amplification began with first-round RT-PCR using HTBI primers, then second-round multiplex PCR was performed. TCRdb itself ran the multiplex PCR reads through MiXCR, one entry per CDR3 protein. The sample shows approximately 700,000 distinct CDR3 sequences, over 40% of them seen only once. The V call is TRBV10-3, the J call TRBJ2-3; D is unclear. This TCR was recovered from an adult man with Graves' ophthalmopathy. The material sequenced was peripheral blood. CDR3 sequence (DNA): TGTGCCTTACTGCGGAGATTCCCCACAGATACGCAGTATTTT. It translates to CALLRRFPTDTQYF.